This T cell receptor beta chain emerged from a study of cytomegalovirus exposure and HLA in healthy donors. Study-level points and caveats: 87-base-pair reads could not separate some V segments, including TRBV6-2 and TRBV6-3. Later analysis identified several of the most significant clusters that appeared linked to common viral pathogens.

As to this clone: Its antigen is currently unknown.

PCR amplification relied on 60 Vbeta primers (plus 13 Jbeta primers). Sequencing was performed with immunoSEQ multiplex PCR; in TCRdb, only in-frame clones are kept and a portion is missing. Among about 160,000 clones listed, roughly 78% were seen once. This CDR3 comprises 14 residues. Trimming shortened V by 0 bases and J by 3 bases, and 6 bases separated the two germline ends. Germline V lookup: CDR1 MGHRA, CDR2 YSYEKL. The sequence derives from a man aged 50-59 years in good health and CMV-seropositive. V and J are TRBV4-1 and TRBJ1-5; D uncertain. Sequencing used PBMCs. CDR3 nucleotides: TGCGCCAGCAGCCAAGAACAGCTCAATCAGCCCCAGCATTTT. This sequence encodes CASSQEQLNQPQHF.